This T cell receptor (beta chain) emerged from a study of identical twins. Template switching created a universal primer site, and the cDNA included unique molecular identifiers. TCRdb itself ran the 5' RACE reads through MiXCR, one entry per CDR3 protein. This table has fewer than 250,000 distinct CDR3 sequences, roughly 10% appearing once. This clonotype came up a few times. The antigen remains unidentified. General study results and limits: For out-of-frame beta sequences, excess twin sharing was weaker. While abundant cord blood beta clonotypes carried fewer insertions, memory repertoires showed no such pattern. The study found excess low generation probability among twin-shared out-of-frame alpha sequences.

This CDR3 has 15 amino acids. Germline V gene data show CDR1 as DFQATT and CDR2 as SNEGSKA (reference sequence). V trimming: 6 bases; J trimming: 0 bases; junction bases outside the gene matches: 2. Sequences were obtained from memory (CD45RO+) T cells sorted from blood. V gene TRBV20-1 combines with J gene TRBJ2-3; 14 positions agree with TRBD2. The receptor was derived from a woman aged 18-29 years in good health. CDR3 nucleotides: TGCAGTGCCCGACTAGCGGGAGGGAGCACAGATACGCAGTATTTT. This encodes CSARLAGGSTDTQYF.